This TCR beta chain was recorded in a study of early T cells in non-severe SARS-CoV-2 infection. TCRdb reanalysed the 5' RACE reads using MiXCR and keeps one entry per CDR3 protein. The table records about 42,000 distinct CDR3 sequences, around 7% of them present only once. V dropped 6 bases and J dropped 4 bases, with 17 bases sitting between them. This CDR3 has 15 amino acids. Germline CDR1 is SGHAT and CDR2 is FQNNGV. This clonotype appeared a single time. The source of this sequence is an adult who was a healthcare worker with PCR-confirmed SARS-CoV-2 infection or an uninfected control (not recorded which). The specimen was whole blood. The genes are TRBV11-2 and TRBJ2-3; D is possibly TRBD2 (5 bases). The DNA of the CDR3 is TGTGCCAGCAGGCGGGCATGGAAGGATTCAGATACGCAGTATTTT. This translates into CASRRAWKDSDTQYF. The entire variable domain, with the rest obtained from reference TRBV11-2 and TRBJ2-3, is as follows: EAGVAQSPRYKIIEKRQSVAFWCNPISGHATLYWYQQILGQGPKLLIQFQNNGVVDDSQLPKDRFSAERLKGVDSTLKIQPAKLEDSAVYLCASRRAWKDSDTQYFGPGTRLTVL.